These 18 T cell receptor beta chains were sequenced from one sample in a study of OX40 agonist ivuxolimab in advanced cancers. Repertoires were generated with immunoSEQ multiplex PCR, while TCRdb's copy carries only in-frame clones and drops some. Here the sample spans roughly 64,000 clones, approximately 81% being singletons. Sequenced material: CD4+ or CD8+ T cells sorted from blood, taken in a trial of the OX40 agonist ivuxolimab. The receptors derive from an adult with an advanced solid tumor such as melanoma, head and neck, liver or kidney cancer.

This chain links TRBV6-1 with TRBJ2-4; D not certain. This CDR3 contains 14 residues. The V gene lost 6 bases and the J gene lost 1 base, with 10 bases spanning the gap. The germline V gene encodes CDR1 MNHNS and CDR2 SASEGT. This chain's CDR3 is CASRNPNAKNIQYF. CDR3 nucleotide sequence: TGTGCCAGCAGGAATCCGAACGCCAAAAACATTCAGTACTTC.

The sample holds a few counts of this clone. V is TRBV5-5 and J is TRBJ2-3; the D gene is possibly TRBD2 (5 bases). The germline CDR1 and CDR2 sequences are SGHKS and YYEKEE (reference sequence). The V and J ends lost 0 bases and 2 bases respectively, with 10 bases between them. The CDR3 loop spans 15 amino acids. DNA for the CDR3: TGTGCCAGCAGCTTGGTCGAGCGGTCCACAGATACGCAGTATTTT. The encoded protein is CASSLVERSTDTQYF.

V and J are TRBV12-2 and TRBJ1-3; no check of the table's D call, TRBD1, against the DNA was made. TRBV12-2 counts as a pseudogene. This CDR3 spans 13 amino acids. The CDR3 coding sequence is TGTGCAAGTCGCTTGACAGCCGGAAACACCATATATTTT. Amino acid sequence: CASRLTAGNTIYF.

The chain employs TRBV7-9 and TRBJ2-5; D remains ambiguous. Germline assignment: CDR1 SEHNR and CDR2 FQNEAQ (reference sequence). This CDR3 is 12 amino acids long. V was clipped by 5 bases and J by 5 bases, with 9 bases between them. The CDR3 loop reads CASSLSMETQYF. DNA for the CDR3: TGTGCCAGCAGCCTAAGCATGGAGACCCAGTACTTC.

The gene calls are TRBV10-3 and TRBJ1-1; 7 bases match TRBD1. Germline CDR1 ENHRY, CDR2 SYGVKD. The CDR3 covers 15 residues. Germline trimming cut 3 bases from V and 1 base from J; bases unmatched to any gene: 5. The CDR3 protein is CAISDFTGANTEAFF. The CDR3 DNA is TGTGCCATCAGTGATTTTACAGGGGCGAACACTGAAGCTTTCTTT.

The DNA for the CDR3 is TGTGCCAGCTCTTCCTTGGGGGGCGCCCCCACTGAAGCTTTCTTT. It yields the protein CASSSLGGAPTEAFF. The gene calls are TRBV2 and TRBJ1-1; weak D call: TRBD1 (6 bases). The CDR3 spans 15 residues. V shed 8 bases and J shed 4 bases, with 20 bases lying between them. CDR1 is SNHLY and CDR2 is FYNNEI in the germline V gene.

The chain links TRBV11-2 to TRBJ2-3; D uncertain. This CDR3 comprises 14 residues. From germline, CDR1 is SGHAT and CDR2 FQNNGV. V was shortened by 1 base and J by 3 bases, with 8 bases between the two germline ends. DNA of the CDR3: TGTGCCAGCAGCTTAGGTCTTGAGACAGATACGCAGTATTTT. This sequence encodes CASSLGLETDTQYF.

The chain carries TRBV28 and TRBJ1-5; D is unclear. Trimming removed 4 bases at V and 6 bases at J, with 10 bases between. The CDR3 is 13 residues long. In germline, CDR1 is MDHEN, CDR2 SYDVKM. The CDR3 here is CASSWVVGQPQHF. DNA of the CDR3: TGTGCCAGCAGTTGGGTAGTGGGTCAGCCCCAGCATTTT.

The rearrangement uses TRBV6-1 and TRBJ2-3; D is unresolved. The CDR3 is 12 amino acids. Germline values: CDR1 MNHNS, CDR2 SASEGT. Trimming removed 1 base at V and 10 bases at J, with 9 bases between. The CDR3 protein is CASSEVDVPQYF. The CDR3 coding sequence is TGTGCCAGCAGTGAAGTGGATGTTCCGCAGTATTTT.

The chain joins TRBV6-5 to TRBJ2-5, with D maybe TRBD2 (6 bases). Germline V CDR1 and CDR2: MNHEY, SVGAGI. The CDR3 contains 14 residues. The V end lost 0 bases, the J end lost 5 bases, and 10 bases lay between the germline ends. The CDR3 nucleotides are TGTGCCAGCAGTTACTCGGGGGGTGGTGAGACCCAGTACTTC. Translated: CASSYSGGGETQYF.

The chain joins TRBV7-2 to TRBJ2-7; TRBD2 aligns across 12 bases. The CDR3 is 15 residues long. Looked up from germline, CDR1 is SGHTA and CDR2 is FQGNSA. Trimming at V came to 5 bases and at J to 4 bases, leaving 6 bases not matched to a gene. The CDR3 region has the DNA TGTGCCAGCAGCCCTAGCGGGAGGGCCGGATACGAGCAGTACTTC. Translated: CASSPSGRAGYEQYF. The full variable domain, completed using reference TRBV7-2 and TRBJ2-7, is GAGVSQSPSNKVTEKGKDVELRCDPISGHTALYWYRQSLGQGLEFLIYFQGNSAPDKSGLPSDRFSAERTGGSVSTLTIQRTQQEDSAVYLCASSPSGRAGYEQYFGPGTRLTVT.

The chain recombines TRBV13 with TRBJ2-7; D perhaps matches TRBD1 (6 bases). The CDR3 extends over 14 amino acids. Germline-derived CDR1 and CDR2 are PRHDT and FYEKMQ (reference sequence). V was clipped by 4 bases and J by 6 bases, with 16 bases between them. CDR3 in DNA: TGTGCCAGCAGCTCGGTGCAGGGGTCGTCCGAGCAGTACTTC. Translating gives CASSSVQGSSEQYF.

The chain uses TRBV11-2 and TRBJ2-1; no firm D call. Trimming removed 5 bases at V and 0 bases at J, with 11 bases between. In germline, CDR1 is SGHAT, CDR2 FQNNGV. The CDR3 runs 15 residues. This CDR3 is CASSPRSGSYNEQFF. The CDR3 DNA reads TGTGCCAGCAGCCCTCGGTCGGGCTCCTACAATGAGCAGTTCTTC.

This rearrangement joins TRBV4-2 to TRBJ2-5; D may correspond to TRBD1 or TRBD2 (5 bases each). V shed 1 base and J shed 1 base, with 13 bases lying between them. The germline V gene has CDR1 LGHNA and CDR2 YNFKEQ. This CDR3 has 16 amino acids. CDR3 coding DNA: TGTGCCAGCAGCCAAGGGGGGAATTGGGGCCAAGAGACCCAGTACTTC. It is translated as CASSQGGNWGQETQYF.

CDR3 in DNA: TGCAGTGCAAGAACACTAGAGACCCAGTACTTC. Protein product: CSARTLETQYF. The genes are TRBV20-1 and TRBJ2-5; D ambiguous. Germline CDR1 and CDR2: DFQATT and SNEGSKA (reference sequence). The ends were cut back, 6 bases at V and 4 bases at J, with 9 bases in the middle. This CDR3 is built from 11 residues.

The chain couples TRBV7-9 to TRBJ1-4; possibly TRBD1 for D (6 bases). Trimming shortened V by 5 bases and J by 8 bases, and 9 bases separated the two germline ends. The CDR3 extends over 12 amino acids. The germline V gene has CDR1 SEHNR and CDR2 FQNEAQ (reference sequence). CDR3 amino acids: CASSGGQEKLFF. The CDR3 nucleotides read TGTGCCAGCAGCGGGGGGCAGGAAAAACTGTTTTTT.

V gene TRBV7-6 combines with J gene TRBJ2-5; perhaps D is TRBD1 or TRBD2 (5 bases each). There are 14 residues in the CDR3. The V end was cut by 1 base, the J end by 2 bases, with 8 bases between. Germline CDR1 and CDR2: SGHVS and FNYEAQ. CDR3 residues: CASSLGGIQETQYF. In nucleotides, the CDR3 is TGTGCCAGCAGCTTAGGGGGGATTCAAGAGACCCAGTACTTC.

The chain carries TRBV5-1 and TRBJ2-5; 8 bases fit TRBD2. Germline values: CDR1 SGHRS, CDR2 YFSETQ. V was pared by 4 bases and J by 5 bases, with 10 bases of the junction left unmatched. This CDR3 is 15 amino acids long. This chain's CDR3 is CASSPGLGVRETQYF. As DNA, the CDR3 is TGCGCCAGCAGCCCGGGACTAGGAGTAAGGGAGACCCAGTACTTC. Together with reference TRBV5-1 and TRBJ2-5, the CDR3 gives the full variable domain: KAGVTQTPRYLIKTRGQQVTLSCSPISGHRSVSWYQQTPGQGLQFLFEYFSETQRNKGNFPGRFSGRQFSNSRSEMNVSTLELGDSALYLCASSPGLGVRETQYFGPGTRLLVL.